This TCR beta chain was captured by sequencing in a study of cytomegalovirus exposure and HLA in healthy donors. Study results and limitations: Judged likely to be a sequencing artifact was a cluster of highly shared sequence variants. Several top significant clusters appeared, in a later analysis, to be linked to common viral pathogens. Association of a missense DCLRE1C variant with TCR beta V- and J-gene trimming was reported in a later analysis.

Concerning this clone itself: The target antigen is unknown.

PCR was performed using 60 Vbeta and 13 Jbeta primers. Generated by immunoSEQ multiplex PCR, the TCRdb table keeps only in-frame clones and is missing some. The sample includes 26,000 or so clones, about four fifths seen only once; the top ten take roughly 4.3%. V was pared by 0 bases and J by 6 bases, with 8 bases of the junction left unmatched. CDR1 is MRHNA, CDR2 SNTAGT, per germline. The CDR3 runs 16 residues. Material for sequencing was PBMCs. The V and J genes are TRBV6-4 and TRBJ2-1, with 7 bases that match TRBD2. The sequence came from a male donor in good health and CMV-seronegative. CDR3 DNA: TGTGCCAGCAGTGACTCGATAACTAGCGATCGCAATGAGCAGTTCTTC. As protein: CASSDSITSDRNEQFF.